The present entry profiles one TCR beta chain with its context. This CDR3 region has 16 residues. The germline V gene encodes CDR1 MNHNS and CDR2 SASEGT. Trimming cost V 4 bases and J 2 bases; bases outside gene matches: 10. Clones were sequenced by immunoSEQ multiplex PCR, and TCRdb holds only the in-frame ones, with some missing. This sample has about 680,000 clones, with around three quarters found just once. This sample was included in a study of shared clonotypes between healthy human individuals. Overall study context: Researchers assigned three CD4 naive, three CD4 memory, two CD8 naive and one CD8 memory plate to each donor.

This TCR derives from a woman aged 25 to 45 in good health. Sequenced sample: memory CD4+ T cells sorted from blood. Subset reported: CD45RA-negative fraction. The chain is built from TRBV6-1 and TRBJ1-2, with 7 positions matching TRBD1. CDR3 loop: CASSAPATGLNYGYTF. The CDR3 DNA follows: TGTGCCAGCAGTGCACCTGCGACAGGGTTGAACTATGGCTACACCTTC.